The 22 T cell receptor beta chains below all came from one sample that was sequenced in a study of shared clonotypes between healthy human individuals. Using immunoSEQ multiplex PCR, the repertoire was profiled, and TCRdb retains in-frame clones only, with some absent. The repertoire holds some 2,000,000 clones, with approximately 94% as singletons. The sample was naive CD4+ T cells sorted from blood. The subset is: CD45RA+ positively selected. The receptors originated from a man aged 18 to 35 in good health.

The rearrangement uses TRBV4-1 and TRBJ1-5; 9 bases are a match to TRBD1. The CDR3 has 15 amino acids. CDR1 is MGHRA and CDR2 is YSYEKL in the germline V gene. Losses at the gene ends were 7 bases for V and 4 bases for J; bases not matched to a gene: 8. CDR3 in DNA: TGCGCCAGCACCAAAGACGGGACAGGGAATCAGCCCCAGCATTTT. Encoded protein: CASTKDGTGNQPQHF.

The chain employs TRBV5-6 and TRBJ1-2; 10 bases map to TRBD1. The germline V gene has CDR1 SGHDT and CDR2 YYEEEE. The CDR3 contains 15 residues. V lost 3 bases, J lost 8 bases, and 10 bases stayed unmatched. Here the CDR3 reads CASSYEGQGYRGYTF. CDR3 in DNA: TGTGCCAGCAGCTATGAGGGACAGGGGTATAGAGGCTACACCTTC. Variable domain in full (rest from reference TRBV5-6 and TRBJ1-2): DAGVTQSPTHLIKTRGQQVTLRCSPKSGHDTVSWYQQALGQGPQFIFQYYEEEERQRGNFPDRFSGHQFPNYSSELNVNALLLGDSALYLCASSYEGQGYRGYTFGSGTRLTVV.

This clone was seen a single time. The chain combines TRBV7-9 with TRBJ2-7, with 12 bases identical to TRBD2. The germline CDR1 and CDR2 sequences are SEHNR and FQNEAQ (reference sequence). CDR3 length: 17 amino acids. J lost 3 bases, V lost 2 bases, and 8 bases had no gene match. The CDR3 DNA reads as TGTGCCAGCAGCTTACCGACTAGCGGGAGAGTGGGCTACGAGCAGTACTTC. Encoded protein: CASSLPTSGRVGYEQYF.

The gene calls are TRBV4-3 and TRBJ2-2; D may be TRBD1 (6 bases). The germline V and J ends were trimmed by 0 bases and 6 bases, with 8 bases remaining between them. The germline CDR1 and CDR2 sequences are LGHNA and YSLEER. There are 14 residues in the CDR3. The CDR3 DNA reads TGCGCCAGCAGCCAAGAAACAGGGCCCGGGGAGCTGTTTTTT. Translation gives CASSQETGPGELFF.

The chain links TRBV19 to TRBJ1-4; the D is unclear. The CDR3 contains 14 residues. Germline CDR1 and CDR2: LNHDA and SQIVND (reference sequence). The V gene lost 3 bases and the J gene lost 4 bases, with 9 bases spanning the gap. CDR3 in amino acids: CASSMQLFNEKLFF. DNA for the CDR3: TGTGCCAGTAGTATGCAGCTCTTTAATGAAAAACTGTTTTTT.

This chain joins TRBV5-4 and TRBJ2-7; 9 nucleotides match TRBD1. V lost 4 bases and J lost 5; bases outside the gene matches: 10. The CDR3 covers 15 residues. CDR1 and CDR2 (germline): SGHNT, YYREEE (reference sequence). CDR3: CASSTGTGRRNEQYF. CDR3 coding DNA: TGTGCCAGCAGCACTGGGACAGGGAGAAGAAACGAGCAGTACTTC.

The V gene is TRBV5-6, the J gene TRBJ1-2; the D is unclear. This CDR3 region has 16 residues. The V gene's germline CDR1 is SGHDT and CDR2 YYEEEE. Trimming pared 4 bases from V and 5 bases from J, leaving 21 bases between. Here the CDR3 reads CASSLVPAAGTYGYTF. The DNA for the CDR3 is TGTGCCAGCAGCCTAGTCCCCGCTGCAGGTACTTATGGCTACACCTTC.

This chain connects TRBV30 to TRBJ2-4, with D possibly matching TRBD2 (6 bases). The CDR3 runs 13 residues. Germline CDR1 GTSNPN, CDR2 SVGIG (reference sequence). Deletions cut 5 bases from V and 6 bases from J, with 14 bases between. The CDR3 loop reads CAWQRLGGNIQYF. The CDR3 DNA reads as TGTGCCTGGCAGCGTCTGGGGGGAAACATTCAGTACTTC. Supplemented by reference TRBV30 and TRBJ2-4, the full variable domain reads SQTIHQWPATLVQPVGSPLSLECTVEGTSNPNLYWYRQAAGRGLQLLFYSVGIGQISSEVPQNLSASRPQDRQFILSSKKLLLSDSGFYLCAWQRLGGNIQYFGAGTRLSVL.

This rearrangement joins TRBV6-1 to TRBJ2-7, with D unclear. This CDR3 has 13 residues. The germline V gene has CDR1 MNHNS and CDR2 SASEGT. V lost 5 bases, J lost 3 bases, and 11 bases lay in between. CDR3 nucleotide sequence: TGTGCCAGCAGTAAAATTGTGGTCTACGAGCAGTACTTC. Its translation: CASSKIVVYEQYF.

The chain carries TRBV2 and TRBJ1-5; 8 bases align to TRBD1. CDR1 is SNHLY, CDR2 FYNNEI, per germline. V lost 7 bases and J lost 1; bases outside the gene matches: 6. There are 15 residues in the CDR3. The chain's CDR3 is CASKKQGVSNQPQHF. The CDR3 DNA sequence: TGTGCCAGCAAAAAACAGGGGGTAAGCAATCAGCCCCAGCATTTT.

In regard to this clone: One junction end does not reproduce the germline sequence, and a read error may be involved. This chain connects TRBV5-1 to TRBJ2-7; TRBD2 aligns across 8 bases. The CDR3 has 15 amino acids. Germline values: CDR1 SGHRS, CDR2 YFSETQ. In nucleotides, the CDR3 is TGCGCCAGCAGCTGGAGTAGCGGGAACTCCTACGGGCAGTACTTC. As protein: CASSWSSGNSYGQYF.

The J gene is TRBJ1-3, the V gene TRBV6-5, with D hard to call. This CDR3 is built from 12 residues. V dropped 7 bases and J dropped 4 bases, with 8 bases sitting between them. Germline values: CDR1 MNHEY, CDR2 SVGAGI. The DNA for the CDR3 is TGTGCCAGCACCACGGTCGGAAACACCATATATTTT. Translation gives CASTTVGNTIYF.

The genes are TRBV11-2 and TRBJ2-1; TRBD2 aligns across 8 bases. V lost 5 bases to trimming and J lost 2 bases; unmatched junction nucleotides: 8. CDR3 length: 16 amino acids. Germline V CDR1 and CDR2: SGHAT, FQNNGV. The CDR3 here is CASSPSRGGTYNEQFF. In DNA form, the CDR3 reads TGTGCCAGCAGCCCATCCCGGGGGGGCACCTACAATGAGCAGTTCTTC.

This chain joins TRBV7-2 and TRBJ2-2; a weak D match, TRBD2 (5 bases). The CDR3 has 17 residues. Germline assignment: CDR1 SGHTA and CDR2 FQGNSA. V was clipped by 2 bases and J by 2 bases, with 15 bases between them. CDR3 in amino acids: CASSLNAAGVNTGELFF. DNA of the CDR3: TGTGCCAGCAGCTTAAACGCGGCGGGTGTAAACACCGGGGAGCTGTTTTTT.

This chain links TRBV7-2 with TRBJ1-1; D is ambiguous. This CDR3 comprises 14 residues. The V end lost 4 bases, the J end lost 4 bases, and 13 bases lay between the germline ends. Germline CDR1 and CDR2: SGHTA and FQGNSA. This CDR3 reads CASSSRWTATEAFF. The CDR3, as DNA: TGTGCCAGCAGCTCCCGCTGGACTGCCACTGAAGCTTTCTTT.

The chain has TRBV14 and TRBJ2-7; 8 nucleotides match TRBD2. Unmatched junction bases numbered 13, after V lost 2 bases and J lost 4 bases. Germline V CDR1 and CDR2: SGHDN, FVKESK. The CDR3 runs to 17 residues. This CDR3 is CASSQNRAGAGKYEQYF. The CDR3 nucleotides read TGTGCCAGCAGCCAAAATCGAGCGGGAGCGGGGAAGTACGAGCAGTACTTC.

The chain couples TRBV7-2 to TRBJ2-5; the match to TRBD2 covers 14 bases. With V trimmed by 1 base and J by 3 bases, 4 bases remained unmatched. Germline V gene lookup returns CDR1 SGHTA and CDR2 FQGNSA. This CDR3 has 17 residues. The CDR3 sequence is CASSLVPGLAGEETQYF. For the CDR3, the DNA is TGTGCCAGCAGCTTAGTGCCGGGACTAGCGGGAGAAGAGACCCAGTACTTC.

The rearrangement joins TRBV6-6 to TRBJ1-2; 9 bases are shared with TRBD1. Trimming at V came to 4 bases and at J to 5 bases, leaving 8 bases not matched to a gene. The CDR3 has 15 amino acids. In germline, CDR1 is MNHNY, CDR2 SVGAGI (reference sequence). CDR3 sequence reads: CASSSTDRGDYGYTF. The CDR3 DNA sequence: TGTGCCAGCAGTTCCACTGACAGGGGGGATTATGGCTACACCTTC.

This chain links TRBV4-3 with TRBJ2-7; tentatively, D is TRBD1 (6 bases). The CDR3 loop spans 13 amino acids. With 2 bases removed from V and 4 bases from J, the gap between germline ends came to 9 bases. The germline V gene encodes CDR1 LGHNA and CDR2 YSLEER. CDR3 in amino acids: CASSQNQGYEQYF. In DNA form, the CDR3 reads TGCGCCAGCAGCCAAAACCAGGGGTACGAGCAGTACTTC.

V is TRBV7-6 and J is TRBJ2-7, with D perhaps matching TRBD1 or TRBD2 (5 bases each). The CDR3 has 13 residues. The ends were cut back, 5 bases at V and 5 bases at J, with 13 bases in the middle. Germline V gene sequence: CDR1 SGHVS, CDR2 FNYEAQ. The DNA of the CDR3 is TGTGCCAGCAGCACGGGGACGATTGACGAGCAGTACTTC. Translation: CASSTGTIDEQYF.

CDR3 coding DNA: TGTGCCAGCAGCTCCAACGGACTAGTGGGCACCGGGGAGCTGTTTTTT. This translates into CASSSNGLVGTGELFF. This chain connects TRBV7-2 to TRBJ2-2; 7 bases line up with TRBD2. The V gene's germline CDR1 is SGHTA and CDR2 FQGNSA. Trimming took 4 bases from V and 4 from J; bases not matched to a gene: 9. The CDR3 is 16 residues long.

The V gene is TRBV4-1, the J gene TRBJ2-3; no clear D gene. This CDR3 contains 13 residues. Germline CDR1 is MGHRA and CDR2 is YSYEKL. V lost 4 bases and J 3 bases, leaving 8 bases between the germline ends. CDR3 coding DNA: TGCGCCAGCAGCCGCCCGACTACAGATACGCAGTATTTT. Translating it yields CASSRPTTDTQYF.